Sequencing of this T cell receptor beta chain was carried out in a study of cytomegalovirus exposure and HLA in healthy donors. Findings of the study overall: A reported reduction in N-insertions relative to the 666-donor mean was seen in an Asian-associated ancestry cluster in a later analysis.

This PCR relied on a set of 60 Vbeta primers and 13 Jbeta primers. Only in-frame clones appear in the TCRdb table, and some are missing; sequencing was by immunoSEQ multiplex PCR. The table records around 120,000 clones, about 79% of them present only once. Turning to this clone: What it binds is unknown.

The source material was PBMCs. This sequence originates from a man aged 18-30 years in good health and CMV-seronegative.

CDR3: CASSDYRGGNYGYTF. The CDR3 DNA reads TGTGCCAGCAGCGACTACAGGGGGGGTAACTATGGCTACACCTTC. V gene TRBV9 combines with J gene TRBJ1-2; the match to TRBD1 covers 8 bases. CDR1 and CDR2 from the germline V gene are SGDLS and YYNGEE. After removal of 3 bases from V and 1 base from J, the junction contained 5 bases not matched to a gene. This CDR3 contains 15 residues.